This T cell receptor (beta chain) was sequenced for a study of blood T cell repertoires in COVID-19. Per the germline V gene, CDR1 is SGHDT and CDR2 is YYEEEE. The CDR3 is 16 amino acids. V was pared by 4 bases and J by 3 bases, with 13 bases of the junction left unmatched. As originally analysed: Estimation of nucleated cell counts relied on the amplification of reference gene primers. TCRdb's copy holds only in-frame clones and misses some; the assay was immunoSEQ multiplex PCR. Clone size and V and J calls were adopted from that table, with D and trimming inferred from the DNA. The data show under 80,000 clones, 85% to 90% seen once.

V usage is TRBV5-6 and J usage is TRBJ2-7; 7 bases are shared with TRBD1. Sequencing used peripheral blood. The TCR was taken from a man aged 70-80 years with acute or convalescent COVID-19. In nucleotides, the CDR3 is TGTGCCAGCAGCGTCGACAGGGATTGGAGATACTACGAGCAGTACTTC. This translates into CASSVDRDWRYYEQYF.